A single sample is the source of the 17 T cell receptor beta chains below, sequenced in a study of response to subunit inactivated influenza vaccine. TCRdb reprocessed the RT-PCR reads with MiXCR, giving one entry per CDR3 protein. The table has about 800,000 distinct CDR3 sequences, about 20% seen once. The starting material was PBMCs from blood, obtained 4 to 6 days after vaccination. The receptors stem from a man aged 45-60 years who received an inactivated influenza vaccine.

The CDR3 sequence is CSVSASGALVEQFF. The CDR3 bases are TGCAGCGTTTCAGCCTCAGGGGCGCTGGTTGAGCAGTTCTTC. This chain uses TRBV29-1 with TRBJ2-1, with D perhaps matching TRBD1 (6 bases). Germline-derived CDR1 and CDR2 are SQVTM and ANQGSEA. This CDR3 has 14 amino acids. Trimming left V 5 bases short and J 9 bases short, with 20 bases between.

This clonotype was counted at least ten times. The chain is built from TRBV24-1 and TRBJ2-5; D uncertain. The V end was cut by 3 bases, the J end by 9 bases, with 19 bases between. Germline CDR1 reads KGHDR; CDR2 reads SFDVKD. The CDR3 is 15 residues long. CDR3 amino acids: CATSDVEHGVKAQYF. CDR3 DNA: TGTGCCACCAGTGATGTCGAACATGGAGTTAAGGCCCAGTACTTC.

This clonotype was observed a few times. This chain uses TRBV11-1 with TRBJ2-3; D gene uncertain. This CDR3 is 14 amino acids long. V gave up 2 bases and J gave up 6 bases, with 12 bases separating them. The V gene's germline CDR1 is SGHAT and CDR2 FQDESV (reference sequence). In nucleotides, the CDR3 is TGTGCCAGCAGCTTAAATGGAGCCTCCGATACGCAGTATTTT. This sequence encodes CASSLNGASDTQYF.

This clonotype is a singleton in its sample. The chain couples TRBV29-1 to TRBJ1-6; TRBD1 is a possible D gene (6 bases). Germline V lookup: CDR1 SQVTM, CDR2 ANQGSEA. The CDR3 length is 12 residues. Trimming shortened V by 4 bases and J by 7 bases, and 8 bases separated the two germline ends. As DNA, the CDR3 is TGCAGCGTTGGCCAGGGGAATTCACCCCTCCACTTT. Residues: CSVGQGNSPLHF.

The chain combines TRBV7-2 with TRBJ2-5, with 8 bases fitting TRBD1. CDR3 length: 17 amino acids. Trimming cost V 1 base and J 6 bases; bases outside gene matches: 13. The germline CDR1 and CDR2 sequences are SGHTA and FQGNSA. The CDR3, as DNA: TGTGCCAGCAGCTTAGTGTGGAATGACAGGGGCAGCCAGACCCAGTACTTC. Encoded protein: CASSLVWNDRGSQTQYF.

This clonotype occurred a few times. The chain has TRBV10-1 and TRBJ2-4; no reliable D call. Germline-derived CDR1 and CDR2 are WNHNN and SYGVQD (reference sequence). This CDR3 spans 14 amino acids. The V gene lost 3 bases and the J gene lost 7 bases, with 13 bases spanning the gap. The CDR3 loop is CASSDRIPANIQYF. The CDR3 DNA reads TGCGCCAGCAGTGATAGAATCCCGGCCAACATTCAGTACTTC.

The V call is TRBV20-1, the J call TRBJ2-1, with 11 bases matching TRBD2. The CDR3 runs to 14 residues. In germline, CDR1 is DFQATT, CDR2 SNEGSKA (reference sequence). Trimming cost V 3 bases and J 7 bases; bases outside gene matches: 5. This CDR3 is CSASVAGGWNEQFF. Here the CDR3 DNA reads TGCAGTGCTAGCGTAGCGGGAGGGTGGAATGAGCAGTTCTTC.

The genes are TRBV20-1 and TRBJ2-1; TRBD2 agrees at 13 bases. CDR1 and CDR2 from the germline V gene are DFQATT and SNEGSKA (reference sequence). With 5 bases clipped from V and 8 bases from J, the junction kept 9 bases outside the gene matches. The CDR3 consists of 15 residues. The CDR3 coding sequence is TGCAGTGCTCCTAGGACTAGCGGGAGAGGGGATGAGCAGTTCTTC. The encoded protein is CSAPRTSGRGDEQFF.

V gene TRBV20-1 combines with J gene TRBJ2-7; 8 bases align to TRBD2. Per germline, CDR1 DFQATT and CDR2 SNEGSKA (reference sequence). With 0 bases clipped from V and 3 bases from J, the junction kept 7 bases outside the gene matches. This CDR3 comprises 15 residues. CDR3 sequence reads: CSAREAGVRGYEQYF. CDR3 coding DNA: TGCAGTGCTAGAGAAGCGGGAGTCAGGGGCTACGAGCAGTACTTC.

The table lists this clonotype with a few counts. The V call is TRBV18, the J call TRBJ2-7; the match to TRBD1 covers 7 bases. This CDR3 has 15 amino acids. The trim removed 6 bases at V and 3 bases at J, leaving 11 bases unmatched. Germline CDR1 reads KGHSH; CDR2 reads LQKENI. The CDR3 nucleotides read TGTGCCAGCTCGCCGGGACAGCGCCTAAACTACGAGCAGTACTTC. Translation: CASSPGQRLNYEQYF.

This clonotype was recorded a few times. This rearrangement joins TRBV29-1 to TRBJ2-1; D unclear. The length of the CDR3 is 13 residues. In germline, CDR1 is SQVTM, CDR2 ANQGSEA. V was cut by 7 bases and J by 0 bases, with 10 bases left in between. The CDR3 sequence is CSGASRSYNEQFF. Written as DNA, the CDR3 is TGCAGCGGGGCGAGTCGCTCCTACAATGAGCAGTTCTTC.

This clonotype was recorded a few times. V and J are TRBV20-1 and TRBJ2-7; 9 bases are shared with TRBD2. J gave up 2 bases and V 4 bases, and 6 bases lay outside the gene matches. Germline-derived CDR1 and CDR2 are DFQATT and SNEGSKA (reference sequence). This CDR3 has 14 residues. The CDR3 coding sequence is TGCAGTGCTAAACTAGCGGGCCCTACCTACGAGCAGTACTTC. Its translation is CSAKLAGPTYEQYF.

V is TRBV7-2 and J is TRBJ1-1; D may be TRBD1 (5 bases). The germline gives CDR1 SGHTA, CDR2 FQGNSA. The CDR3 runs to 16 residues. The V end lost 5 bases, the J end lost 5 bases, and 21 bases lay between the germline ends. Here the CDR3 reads CASSREGGGTRTEAFF. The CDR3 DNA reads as TGTGCCAGCAGCCGCGAGGGTGGGGGTACAAGGACTGAAGCTTTCTTT.

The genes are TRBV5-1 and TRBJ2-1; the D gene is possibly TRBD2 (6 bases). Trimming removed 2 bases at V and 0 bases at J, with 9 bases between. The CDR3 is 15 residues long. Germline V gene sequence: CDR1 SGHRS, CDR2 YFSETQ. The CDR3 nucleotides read TGCGCCAGCAGCTTCGACGGGGGCTCCTACAATGAGCAGTTCTTC. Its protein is CASSFDGGSYNEQFF.

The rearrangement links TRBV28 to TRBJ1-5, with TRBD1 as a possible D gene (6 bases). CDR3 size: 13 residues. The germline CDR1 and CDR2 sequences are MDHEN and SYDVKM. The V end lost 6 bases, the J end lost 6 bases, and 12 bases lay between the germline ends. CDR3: CASSRQEAQPQHF. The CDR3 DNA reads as TGTGCCAGCAGCCGACAGGAGGCTCAGCCCCAGCATTTT.

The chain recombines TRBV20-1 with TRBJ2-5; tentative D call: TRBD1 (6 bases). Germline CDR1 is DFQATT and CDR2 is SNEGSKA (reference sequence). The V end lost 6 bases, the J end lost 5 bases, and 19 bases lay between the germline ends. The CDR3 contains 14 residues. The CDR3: CSATDTGKEETQYF. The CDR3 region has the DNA TGCAGTGCCACGGATACAGGGAAAGAGGAGACCCAGTACTTC.

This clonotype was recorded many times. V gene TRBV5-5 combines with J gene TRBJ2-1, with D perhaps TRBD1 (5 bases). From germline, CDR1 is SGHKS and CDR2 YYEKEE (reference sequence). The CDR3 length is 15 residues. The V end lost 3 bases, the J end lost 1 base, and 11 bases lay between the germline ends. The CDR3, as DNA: TGTGCCAGCAGCTCCCAGGGTGGGTCCTACAATGAGCAGTTCTTC. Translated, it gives CASSSQGGSYNEQFF.